The clone carrying this T cell receptor beta chain was seen just once. No antigen is known for it. This sample is drawn from a study of OX40 agonist ivuxolimab in advanced cancers. Study background: Given to patients was ivuxolimab, an agonistic anti-OX40 (CD134) antibody.

TCRdb's copy holds only in-frame clones and misses some; the assay was immunoSEQ multiplex PCR. In the table there are over 10,000 clones, about 68% of which are singletons. This CDR3 spans 15 amino acids. Trimming cost V 0 bases and J 7 bases, with 15 bases left between them. From germline, CDR1 is MGHRA and CDR2 YSYEKL. General observations from the study: By week 6 at 0.1 to 3.0 mg/kg, blood CD4+ and CD8+ T cells had expanded clonally. Partial responders at 0.1-3.0 mg/kg showed near-lowest clonal expansion. Also showing low normalized T-cell clonal expansion were some of the nonresponders.

J is TRBJ1-1 and V is TRBV4-1; D may be TRBD1 (5 bases). The starting material was CD4+ or CD8+ T cells sorted from blood, obtained in a trial of the OX40 agonist ivuxolimab. The origin of this receptor is an adult with an advanced solid tumor such as melanoma, head and neck, liver or kidney cancer. The DNA of the CDR3 is TGCGCCAGCAGCCAAGATATGGAGGGGTTGGGTGAAGCTTTCTTT. This translates into CASSQDMEGLGEAFF.